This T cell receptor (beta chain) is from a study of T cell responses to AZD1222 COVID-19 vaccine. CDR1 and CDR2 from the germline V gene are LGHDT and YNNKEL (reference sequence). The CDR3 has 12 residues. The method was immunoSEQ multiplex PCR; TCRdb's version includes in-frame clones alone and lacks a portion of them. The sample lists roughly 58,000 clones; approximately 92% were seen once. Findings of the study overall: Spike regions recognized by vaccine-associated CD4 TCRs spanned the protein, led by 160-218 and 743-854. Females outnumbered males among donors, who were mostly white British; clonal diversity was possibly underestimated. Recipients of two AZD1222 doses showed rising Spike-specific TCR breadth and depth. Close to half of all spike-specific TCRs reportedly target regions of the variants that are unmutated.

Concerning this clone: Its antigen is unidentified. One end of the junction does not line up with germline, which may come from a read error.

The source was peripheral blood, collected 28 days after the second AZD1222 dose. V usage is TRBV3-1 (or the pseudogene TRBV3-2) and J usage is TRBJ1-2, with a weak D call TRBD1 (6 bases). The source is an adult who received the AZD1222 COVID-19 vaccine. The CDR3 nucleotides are TGTGCCAGCAGCCAATCGGGGGCAGGCGCCTCCTTC. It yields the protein CASSQSGAGASF.